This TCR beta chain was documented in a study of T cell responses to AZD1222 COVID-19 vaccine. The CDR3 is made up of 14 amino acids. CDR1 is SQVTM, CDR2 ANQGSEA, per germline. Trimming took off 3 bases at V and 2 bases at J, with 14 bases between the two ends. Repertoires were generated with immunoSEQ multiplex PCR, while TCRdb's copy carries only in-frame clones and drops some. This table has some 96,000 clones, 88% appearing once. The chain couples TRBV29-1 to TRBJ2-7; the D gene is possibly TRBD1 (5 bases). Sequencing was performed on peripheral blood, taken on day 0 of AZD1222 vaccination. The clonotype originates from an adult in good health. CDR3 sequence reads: CSVELRTSTYEQYF. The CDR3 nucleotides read TGCAGCGTTGAGTTACGGACATCGACCTACGAGCAGTACTTC.